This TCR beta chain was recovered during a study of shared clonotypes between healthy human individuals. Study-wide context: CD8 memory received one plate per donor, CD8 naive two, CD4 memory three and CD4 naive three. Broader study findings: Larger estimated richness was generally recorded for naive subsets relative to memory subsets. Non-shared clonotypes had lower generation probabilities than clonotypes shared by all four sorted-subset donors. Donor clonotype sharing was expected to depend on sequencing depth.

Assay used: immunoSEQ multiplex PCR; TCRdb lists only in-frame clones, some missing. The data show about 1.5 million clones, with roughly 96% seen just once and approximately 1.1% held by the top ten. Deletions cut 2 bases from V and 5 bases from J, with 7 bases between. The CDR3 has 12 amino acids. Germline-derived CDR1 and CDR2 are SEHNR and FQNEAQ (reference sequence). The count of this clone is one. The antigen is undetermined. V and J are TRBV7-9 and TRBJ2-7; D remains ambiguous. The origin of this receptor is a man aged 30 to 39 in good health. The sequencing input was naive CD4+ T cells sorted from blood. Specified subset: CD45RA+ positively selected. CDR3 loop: CASSLRTDEQYF. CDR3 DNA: TGTGCCAGCAGCTTACGGACCGACGAGCAGTACTTC.